This T cell receptor (beta chain) was captured in a study of T cell responses to AZD1222 COVID-19 vaccine. On the study more broadly: Second doses that came at about 4 or about 12 weeks were put together.

Details on this clone: Its antigen is not known.

Study outcomes and limitations: The study found Spike-specific TCR breadth and depth rose after two AZD1222 doses. Recipients of AZD1222 seropositive at baseline numbered only 5 to 7. The donor group comprised mostly white British people and more females; the analysis possibly underestimated clonal diversity.

Germline lookup yields CDR1 LNHDA and CDR2 SQIVND (reference sequence). CDR3 length equals 14 residues. V was cut by 8 bases and J by 0 bases, with 11 bases left in between. TCRdb's table, derived via immunoSEQ multiplex PCR, lists solely in-frame clones and lacks some. This repertoire shows about 85,000 clones, 65% to 90% found once; its top ten account for more than 6%. The input for sequencing was peripheral blood, taken on day 0 of AZD1222 vaccination. The chain joins TRBV19 to TRBJ2-4; D remains unclear. This TCR derives from an adult in good health. The CDR3 spells CASQTDLAKNIQYF. CDR3 nucleotides: TGTGCCAGTCAGACTGATCTAGCCAAAAACATTCAGTACTTC.